Listed below are T cell receptor beta chains from one sample, sequenced in a study of T cell responses to AZD1222 COVID-19 vaccine. Data came from immunoSEQ multiplex PCR; TCRdb stores just in-frame clones and leaves some out. Among roughly 100,000 clones listed, 85% to 90% were seen once. The source material was peripheral blood, sampled 28 days after the second AZD1222 dose. The receptors come from an adult who received the AZD1222 COVID-19 vaccine. The CDR3 runs from the conserved cysteine through the conserved F or W. Each record gives: clone size, D gene, J gene, V gene, CDR3 DNA, CDR3 protein. A D gene is named only where the DNA matches it firmly. Only some rows state a clone size, as once, few, many or a class for expanded clones.

.,TRBD1,TRBJ1-2,TRBV28,TGTGCCAGCACCGCGGACAGGTTGGGCGGCTACACCTTC,CASTADRLGGYTF
.,.,TRBJ2-7,TRBV11-2,TGTGCCAGCAGCTTAGATCGGGGGCCTACCTACGAGCAGTACTTC,CASSLDRGPTYEQYF
.,TRBD1,TRBJ2-7,TRBV24-1,TGTGCCACCAGTCCAACTGGGACAGGCGCCTACGAGCAGTACTTC,CATSPTGTGAYEQYF
.,.,TRBJ1-2,TRBV7-2,TGTGCCAGCAGGGAGCAGGTCGGCTACACCTTC,CASREQVGYTF
.,.,TRBJ1-4,TRBV6-5,TGTGCCAGCGGGAGGAAAGGGGAGCGTTCGGAAAAACTGTTTTTT,CASGRKGERSEKLFF
.,.,TRBJ2-7,TRBV30,TGTGCCTGGAGTCTCGCTCTTCGCGAGCAGTACTTC,CAWSLALREQYF
.,.,TRBJ1-3,TRBV7-2,TGTGCCAGCAGCTTAGTCCTCGGCGGATCGGGAGGAAACACCATATATTTT,CASSLVLGGSGGNTIYF
.,TRBD2,TRBJ2-3,TRBV3-1/TRBV3-2,TGTGCCAGCAGCCAAGACGGGACTACCAGGCGTACGCAGTATTTT,CASSQDGTTRRTQYF
.,TRBD2,TRBJ2-1,TRBV28,TGTGCCAGCAGTCTCGGGACTAGCGGAGAAGAGCAGTTCTTC,CASSLGTSGEEQFF
.,.,TRBJ1-5,TRBV5-8,TGTGCCAGCAGAGGGACAATTTCCAATCAGCCCCAGCATTTT,CASRGTISNQPQHF
once,TRBD2,TRBJ2-7,TRBV7-9,TGTGCCAGCAGCCCCGGGACTAGCGGGGGCGGGCGCACGGAGCAGTACTTC,CASSPGTSGGGRTEQYF
.,.,TRBJ1-1,TRBV28,TGTGCCAGCACCCATGGGGGTCTTGAAGCTTTCTTT,CASTHGGLEAFF
.,.,TRBJ2-7,TRBV28,TGTGCCAGCAGTTCCGAGGGGCTTATCTCCTACGAGCAGTACTTC,CASSSEGLISYEQYF
.,TRBD2,TRBJ2-1,TRBV15,TGTGCCACCAGCAGAGCCGGGACTAGCGGGAGCCGACGGGACAATGAGCAGTTCTTC,CATSRAGTSGSRRDNEQFF
.,.,TRBJ1-2,TRBV28,TGTGCCAGCAGTTTAGGGGGTAAGGGCTATGGCTACACCTTC,CASSLGGKGYGYTF
.,.,TRBJ2-2,TRBV7-8,TGTGCCAGCAGCTTAGTCGACACCGGGGAGCTGTTTTTT,CASSLVDTGELFF